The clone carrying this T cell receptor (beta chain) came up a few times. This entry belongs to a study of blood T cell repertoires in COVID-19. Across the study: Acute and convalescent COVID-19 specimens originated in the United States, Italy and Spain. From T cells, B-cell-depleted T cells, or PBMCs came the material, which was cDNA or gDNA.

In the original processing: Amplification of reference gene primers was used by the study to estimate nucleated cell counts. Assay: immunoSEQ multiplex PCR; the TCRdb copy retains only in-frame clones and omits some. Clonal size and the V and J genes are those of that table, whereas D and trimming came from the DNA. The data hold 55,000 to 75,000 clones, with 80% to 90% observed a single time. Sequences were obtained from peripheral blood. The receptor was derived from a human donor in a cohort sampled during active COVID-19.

DNA for the CDR3: TGTGCCAGCAGCCTTTTCGACAGGAATGAAAAACTGTTTTTT. Amino acid sequence: CASSLFDRNEKLFF. The J gene is TRBJ1-4, the V gene TRBV14, with D perhaps TRBD1 (6 bases). This CDR3 comprises 14 residues. The V and J ends lost 4 bases and 5 bases respectively, with 11 bases between them. Germline CDR1 and CDR2: SGHDN and FVKESK.